This is a list of T cell receptor beta chains from one sample in a study of spatial heterogeneity in lung cancer. TCRdb processed the 5' RACE reads anew with MiXCR; each CDR3 protein has one entry. The table shows about 90,000 distinct CDR3 sequences, with over 8.5% occurring only once. The sample consisted of PBMCs, taken at surgery. These receptor sequences come from a male donor with early-stage non-small cell lung cancer. CDR3s include the opening cysteine and the closing phenylalanine or tryptophan.

v_call | cdr3_aa
TRBV12-3/TRBV12-4 | CASSLEGYGNTIYF
TRBV28 | CASSPHRGGIGQETQYF
TRBV12-3/TRBV12-4 | CASAIGRAGQETQYF
TRBV20-1 | CSPGGTVNEKLFF
TRBV7-2 | CASSTGTGPFYGYTF
TRBV5-1 | CASTLQGEETQYF
TRBV5-1 | CASSLDRTYEQYF
TRBV3-2 | CASSQRSGENGYTF
TRBV2 | CASSTGRTSTEAFF
TRBV5-1 | CASSLVLAGNEQFF
TRBV7-2 | CASSTLLGEKLFF
TRBV28 | CASSPGKGRGYEQYF
TRBV6-6 | CASSGGQGALEAFF
TRBV20-1 | CSAREGGAHEQYF
TRBV4-2 | CASSHSGGHQETRYF
TRBV5-8 | CASSLSGTANTEAFF
TRBV4-2 | CASSPPAANEKLFF
TRBV7-3 | CASSLNADRNTEAFF
TRBV15 | CATSARTWGYEQYF
TRBV20-1 | CSARAPGLAWNEQFF
TRBV6-2/TRBV6-3 | CASSRRTIQKEQFF
TRBV7-9 | CASSSTGGGPGTQYF
TRBV7-9 | CASSSSSEGDTQYF
TRBV6-6 | CASSSSGTGAAVGTGELFF
TRBV19 | CASRQGNQPQHF
TRBV7-8 | CASSSQWNTEAFF
TRBV5-4 | CASSLAGGASTDTQYF
TRBV10-3 | CAISESPARYGYTF
TRBV18 | CASSPAATYEQYF
TRBV4-3 | CASSQDNTGGKETQYF
TRBV5-1 | CASSSGTSGSRELFF
TRBV6-2/TRBV6-3 | CASSDQGGGNQPQHF
TRBV5-1 | CASSVGLAGSYEQYF
TRBV28 | CASSYHRGVGNQPQHF
TRBV7-9 | CASSLKRGETDTQYF
TRBV5-1 | CASSLTAGPPNEKLFF
TRBV12-3/TRBV12-4 | CASRISGGHNEQFF
TRBV29-1 | CSVALAGQETQYF
TRBV5-6 | CASSSWGGRTNQPQHF
TRBV12-3/TRBV12-4 | CASSSGTGHDEQYF
TRBV20-1 | CSAVSGTGLGYTF
TRBV6-6 | CASIFKTEAFF
TRBV24-1 | CATSDSTGGGEKLFF
TRBV9 | CASSVMPGSSYEQYF